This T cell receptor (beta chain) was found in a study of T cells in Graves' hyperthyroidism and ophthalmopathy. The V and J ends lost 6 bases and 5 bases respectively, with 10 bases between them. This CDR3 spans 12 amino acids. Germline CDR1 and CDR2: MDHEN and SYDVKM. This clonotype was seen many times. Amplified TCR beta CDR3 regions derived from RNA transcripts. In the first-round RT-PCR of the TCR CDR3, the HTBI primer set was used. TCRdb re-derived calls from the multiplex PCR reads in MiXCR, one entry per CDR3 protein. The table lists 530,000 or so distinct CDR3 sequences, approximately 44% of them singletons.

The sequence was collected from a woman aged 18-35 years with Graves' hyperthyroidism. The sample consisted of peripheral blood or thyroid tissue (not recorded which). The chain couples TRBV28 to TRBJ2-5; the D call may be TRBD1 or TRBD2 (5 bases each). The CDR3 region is CASRRWGETQYF. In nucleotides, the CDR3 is TGTGCCAGCAGACGCTGGGGGGAGACCCAGTACTTC.